A single sample is the source of the 10 T cell receptor beta chains below, sequenced in a study of CD8+CD57+ T cells in acquired aplastic anemia. Using genomic DNA as the template, TCR beta VDJ and CDR3 profiling was carried out. Each CDR3 protein is one row after TCRdb ran MiXCR on the reads. The sample consists of hundreds of thousands of distinct CDR3 sequences, less than 35% of them appearing once. Sequencing was done on patients that had shown CD8+CD57+ cell expansion by flow cytometry. Input material: sorted CD4+, CD8+, or CD8+CD57+ T cells (not recorded which) from PBMCs. The receptors here all came from a human donor with aplastic anemia.

The table lists this clonotype with a few counts. The chain combines TRBV29-1 with TRBJ1-1; D gene uncertain. Germline V gene lookup returns CDR1 SQVTM and CDR2 ANQGSEA. V was shortened by 5 bases and J by 1 base, with 14 bases between the two germline ends. CDR3 length equals 14 residues. The CDR3 sequence is CSVRRKEANTEAFF. CDR3 coding DNA: TGCAGCGTTAGGAGAAAAGAGGCGAACACTGAAGCTTTCTTT.

The chain combines TRBV30 with TRBJ1-2; maybe TRBD1 (6 bases). This CDR3 comprises 13 residues. Germline V lookup: CDR1 GTSNPN, CDR2 SVGIG (reference sequence). V gave up 0 bases and J gave up 8 bases, with 13 bases separating them. CDR3 coding DNA: TGTGCCTGGAGTGTATCAGGGGATATAGGCTACACCTTC. This translates into CAWSVSGDIGYTF.

The chain combines TRBV11-1 with TRBJ2-1; D perhaps matches TRBD1 (5 bases). The CDR3 spans 15 residues. Trimming shortened V by 1 base and J by 2 bases, and 9 bases separated the two germline ends. In germline, CDR1 is SGHAT, CDR2 FQDESV (reference sequence). The CDR3 here is CASSLVQGTYNEQFF. For the CDR3, the DNA is TGTGCCAGCAGCTTAGTTCAGGGTACCTACAATGAGCAGTTCTTC.

The genes are TRBV5-1 and TRBJ2-1; 8 nucleotides match TRBD1. Looked up from germline, CDR1 is SGHRS and CDR2 is YFSETQ. Trimming removed 1 base from V and 8 bases from J; junction bases left unmatched: 5. The CDR3 loop spans 14 amino acids. The CDR3 protein is CASSLRTGNDEQFF. The CDR3 DNA reads TGCGCCAGCAGCTTGAGGACAGGGAATGATGAGCAGTTCTTC. The whole variable domain, remainder taken from reference TRBV5-1 and TRBJ2-1, is KAGVTQTPRYLIKTRGQQVTLSCSPISGHRSVSWYQQTPGQGLQFLFEYFSETQRNKGNFPGRFSGRQFSNSRSEMNVSTLELGDSALYLCASSLRTGNDEQFFGPGTRLTVL.

Of note for this clonotype: Mismatch with germline at one junction end may stem from a read error. This chain uses TRBV10-2 with TRBJ1-1, with TRBD1 matching 7 bases. The germline gives CDR1 WSHSY, CDR2 SAAADI. The CDR3 loop spans 13 amino acids. CDR3 amino acids: CASRLDRETGAFF. For the CDR3, the DNA is TGCGCCAGCAGGCTAGACAGGGAGACTGGAGCTTTCTTT.

This clonotype was seen at least ten times. This chain connects TRBV29-1 to TRBJ2-1, with D unresolved. In germline, CDR1 is SQVTM, CDR2 ANQGSEA. CDR3 length: 14 residues. V gave up 3 bases and J gave up 4 bases, with 13 bases separating them. The CDR3 DNA follows: TGCAGCGTTGAGGCGGTACTCTCTTACAATGAGCAGTTCTTC. Protein sequence: CSVEAVLSYNEQFF.

This clonotype was observed a few times. V usage is TRBV2 and J usage is TRBJ2-1; D gene uncertain. Trimming stripped 6 bases from V and 4 bases from J, with 10 bases between. This CDR3 has 13 residues. In germline, CDR1 is SNHLY, CDR2 FYNNEI. CDR3 region: CASSPAGYNEQFF. In DNA, the CDR3 is TGTGCCAGCAGCCCTGCCGGATACAATGAGCAGTTCTTC. The complete variable domain, with remaining parts taken from reference TRBV2 and TRBJ2-1, reads EPEVTQTPSHQVTQMGQEVILRCVPISNHLYFYWYRQILGQKVEFLVSFYNNEISEKSEIFDDQFSVERPDGSNFTLKIRSTKLEDSAMYFCASSPAGYNEQFFGPGTRLTVL.

There are many counts of this clonotype. The V gene is TRBV19, the J gene TRBJ1-5; 9 bases match TRBD1. V was pared by 7 bases and J by 7 bases, with 11 bases of the junction left unmatched. Germline V gene data show CDR1 as LNHDA and CDR2 as SQIVND (reference sequence). The length of the CDR3 is 15 residues. CDR3 amino acids: CASTTRDRVGQPQHF. The CDR3 coding sequence is TGTGCCAGTACCACCCGGGACAGGGTCGGGCAGCCCCAGCATTTT.

This chain connects TRBV11-2 to TRBJ1-5; D is possibly TRBD1 (5 bases). Germline CDR1 SGHAT, CDR2 FQNNGV. The V end lost 3 bases, the J end lost 3 bases, and 21 bases lay between the germline ends. CDR3 length equals 18 residues. The CDR3 DNA reads as TGTGCCAGCAGCTTTGGGGGAGGCACTGCCTATAACAATCAGCCCCAGCATTTT. It codes for CASSFGGGTAYNNQPQHF.

The chain carries TRBV10-3 and TRBJ2-1; no firm D call. The CDR3 has 15 residues. CDR1 and CDR2 from the germline V gene are ENHRY and SYGVKD. Trimming stripped 5 bases from V and 0 bases from J, with 11 bases between. CDR3 residues: CAISYEQSSYNEQFF. The CDR3 DNA sequence: TGTGCCATCAGTTACGAACAGAGCTCCTACAATGAGCAGTTCTTC.